This is a list of T cell receptor beta chains from one sample in a study of blood T cell repertoires in COVID-19. The method was immunoSEQ multiplex PCR; TCRdb's version includes in-frame clones alone and lacks a portion of them. The sample lists roughly 200,000 clones, about 88% occurring once. Specimen: peripheral blood. The source of these receptors is a man aged 35 to 55 with active or convalescent COVID-19. Each CDR3 is given with its conserved first and last residue. D genes are given only for firm matches. Clone size is shown for a subset of rows, as once, few, many or a class of expanded clone.

size	D	V	J	DNA	CDR3
NA	TRBD2	TRBV3-1/TRBV3-2	TRBJ2-3	TGTGCCACCAGGTCGTCTAGCGGGCGCACAGATACGCAGTATTTT	CATRSSSGRTDTQYF
NA	TRBD2	TRBV29-1	TRBJ2-1	TGCAGCGTTGAAATTGGCGGGGGGGCCTCTCCTGAGCAGTTCTTC	CSVEIGGGASPEQFF
NA	NA	TRBV3-1/TRBV3-2	TRBJ1-6	TGTGCCAGCAGCCAAGCCTGGGGGGGCCGTAATTCACCCCTCCACTTT	CASSQAWGGRNSPLHF
NA	NA	TRBV28	TRBJ2-7	TGTGCCAGCAGTTCTCCCTCGCCCGGGGAGCAGTACTTC	CASSSPSPGEQYF
NA	NA	TRBV30	TRBJ1-1	TGTGCCTGGAGAGACAGCATTGAAGCTTTCTTT	CAWRDSIEAFF
NA	NA	TRBV5-8	TRBJ1-4	TGTGCCAGCAATGGGCAGGCTGCAACTAATGAAAAACTGTTTTTT	CASNGQAATNEKLFF
NA	NA	TRBV7-9	TRBJ1-1	TGTGCCAGCAGCTTTCTTCTGGGGAGCACTGAAGCTTTCTTT	CASSFLLGSTEAFF
NA	TRBD1	TRBV7-9	TRBJ2-7	TGTGCCAGCAGCTTTGACAGGGGGACCTACGAGCAGTACTTC	CASSFDRGTYEQYF
once	NA	TRBV12-3/TRBV12-4	TRBJ1-4	TGTGCCACCCACAGGGTTGGGGAAAAACTGTTTTTT	CATHRVGEKLFF
NA	NA	TRBV3-1/TRBV3-2	TRBJ1-3	TGTGCCAGCAGCCAAGGTAGAATCTCTGGAAACACCATATATTTT	CASSQGRISGNTIYF
NA	NA	TRBV28	TRBJ1-5	TGTGCCAGCAGTCCACCTGGACAGATTCAGCCCCAGCATTTT	CASSPPGQIQPQHF
NA	TRBD2	TRBV13	TRBJ2-3	TGTGCCAGCAGCGGCCAACCTAGCGGGGGCGTTACAGATACGCAGTATTTT	CASSGQPSGGVTDTQYF
NA	TRBD1	TRBV7-9	TRBJ1-2	TGTGCCATCCTGACAGGGGCGGAAGGCTACACCTTC	CAILTGAEGYTF
NA	NA	TRBV6-2/TRBV6-3	TRBJ2-5	TGTGCCAGCAGTTCTCCGACCGCGGGGAGCCAAGAGACCCAGTACTTC	CASSSPTAGSQETQYF
NA	NA	TRBV15	TRBJ1-5	TGTGCCACCAGCAGAGATCGTCATCAGCCCCAGCATTTT	CATSRDRHQPQHF
NA	NA	TRBV9	TRBJ2-1	TGTGCCAGCAGCGTAGTTCAGGGTAATGAGCAGTTCTTC	CASSVVQGNEQFF
NA	TRBD1	TRBV13	TRBJ1-2	TGTGCCAGCAGTTGGGGACAGCCCTCCTATGGCTACACCTTC	CASSWGQPSYGYTF
NA	NA	TRBV18	TRBJ1-3	TGTGCCAGCTCGGGGCTCCTGGGAAACACCATATATTTT	CASSGLLGNTIYF
NA	NA	TRBV2	TRBJ1-6	TGTGCCAGCACCGACAGTACCTATAATTCACCCCTCCACTTT	CASTDSTYNSPLHF
NA	TRBD1	TRBV28	TRBJ2-7	TGTGCCAGCAGTATCCTACAGGGGGCGGGCGAGCAGTACTTC	CASSILQGAGEQYF
NA	NA	TRBV18	TRBJ2-3	TGTGCCAGCTCATTATCTGGTGAGGATACGCAGTATTTT	CASSLSGEDTQYF
NA	NA	TRBV11-3	TRBJ2-6	TGTGCCAGCAGCTCTTCCGGGGTCTCTGGGGCCAACGTCCTGACTTTC	CASSSSGVSGANVLTF
NA	TRBD1	TRBV28	TRBJ1-5	TGTGCCAGCAGTTTATCTGACAGGGGTTTTGCTCAGCCCCAGCATTTT	CASSLSDRGFAQPQHF
few	NA	TRBV28	TRBJ2-7	TGTGCCAGCAGCACCTTAGACGAGCAGTACTTC	CASSTLDEQYF
NA	TRBD1	TRBV4-3	TRBJ2-1	TGCGCCAGCAGCCAAGCCCCTCCGGGACAGAGCTCCTACAATGAGCAGTTCTTC	CASSQAPPGQSSYNEQFF
NA	NA	TRBV7-3	TRBJ2-1	TGTGCCAGCAGCTTAACACCTAGCCCTAGCTCCTACAATGAGCAGTTCTTC	CASSLTPSPSSYNEQFF
NA	NA	TRBV2	TRBJ1-2	TGTGCCAGCAGTGTTGACAGTGAGTCCTATGGCTACACCTTC	CASSVDSESYGYTF
NA	NA	TRBV4-1	TRBJ1-4	TGCGCCAGCAGCCCCTTAGACGGGAGGGAGGAAAAACTGTTTTTT	CASSPLDGREEKLFF
few	TRBD2	TRBV10-1	TRBJ2-7	TGCGCCAGCAGAGCCCCCCGGGAGGGGCCTCCCGCCTACGAGCAGTACTTC	CASRAPREGPPAYEQYF
NA	TRBD2	TRBV6-2/TRBV6-3	TRBJ2-2	TGTGCCAGCAGTTACCCCCTCCTAGCGGGGGGCCCAACAAACACCGGGGAGCTGTTTTTT	CASSYPLLAGGPTNTGELFF
NA	TRBD1	TRBV7-8	TRBJ1-5	TGTGCCAGCAGCTTATTACCCGAGACAGGGCGAAATCAGCCCCAGCATTTT	CASSLLPETGRNQPQHF
NA	TRBD1	TRBV5-1	TRBJ1-4	TGCGCCAGCAGCTTGGGCAGGGGGAGTCTTGAAAAACTGTTTTTT	CASSLGRGSLEKLFF